Below are 17 T cell receptor beta chains sequenced from a single sample in a study of Ad26.COV2.S vaccination and SARS-CoV-2 variants. Treatment here: over 15 received Ad26.COV2.S at low or high dose, single or two shots; about five received placebo; per-sample allocation not given. The study sampled participants on day 63 after the first vaccine or placebo injection. The assay was immunoSEQ multiplex PCR, and TCRdb's table has in-frame clones only and misses some. The repertoire holds 300,000 to 350,000 clones, with approximately 87% as singletons. Sequences were derived from peripheral blood, sampled in a trial of Ad26.COV2.S vaccine versus placebo. The receptors here all came from a person aged 18-60 years who received the Ad26.COV2.S COVID-19 vaccine or a placebo.

This chain connects TRBV19 to TRBJ1-1; D ambiguous. CDR1 is LNHDA, CDR2 SQIVND, per germline (reference sequence). The V and J ends lost 7 bases and 0 bases respectively, with 12 bases between them. CDR3 length equals 14 residues. The DNA of the CDR3 is TGTGCCAGTATCCCCCGCCCCATGAACACTGAAGCTTTCTTT. This sequence encodes CASIPRPMNTEAFF.

The J gene is TRBJ2-3, the V gene TRBV5-1; D gene unclear. V lost 0 bases, J lost 1 base, and 3 bases lay in between. Per germline, CDR1 SGHRS and CDR2 YFSETQ. CDR3 length: 13 residues. CDR3 amino acids: CASSLVGTDTQYF. In DNA form, the CDR3 reads TGCGCCAGCAGCTTGGTCGGCACAGATACGCAGTATTTT.

This clone was seen just once. The chain joins TRBV3-1 (or the pseudogene TRBV3-2) to TRBJ2-5; 8 bases map to TRBD2. CDR1 LGHDT and CDR2 YNNKEL come from the germline V gene (reference sequence). V lost 1 base and J lost 3; bases outside the gene matches: 10. This CDR3 is 17 amino acids long. The CDR3 nucleotides read TGTGCCAGCAGCCAAGGGGTAGCGGGGATATCTAAAGAGACCCAGTACTTC. This gives the protein CASSQGVAGISKETQYF.

J is TRBJ2-5 and V is TRBV10-1; a weak D match, TRBD1 (5 bases). This CDR3 has 17 residues. Looked up from germline, CDR1 is WNHNN and CDR2 is SYGVQD (reference sequence). V lost 0 bases to trimming and J lost 5 bases, with 19 bases between them. CDR3 protein: CASSESTDSRHRETQYF. Written as DNA, the CDR3 is TGCGCCAGCAGTGAGTCGACAGATTCCAGACACAGGGAGACCCAGTACTTC.

The CDR3 region is CASSQELLAKNIQYF. CDR3 bases: TGTGCCAGCAGCCAAGAGCTTTTAGCCAAAAACATTCAGTACTTC. This chain connects TRBV3-1 (or the pseudogene TRBV3-2) to TRBJ2-4; D unresolved. Trimming stripped 0 bases from V and 0 bases from J, with 6 bases between. The germline CDR1 and CDR2 sequences are LGHDT and YNNKEL (reference sequence). CDR3 length: 15 residues.

The gene calls are TRBV6-5 and TRBJ1-1; the D gene is possibly TRBD1 (5 bases). V was pared by 7 bases and J by 0 bases, with 15 bases between. The CDR3 length is 15 residues. Germline lookup yields CDR1 MNHEY and CDR2 SVGAGI. The chain's CDR3 is CASIHWAGLNTEAFF. The CDR3 DNA sequence: TGTGCCAGCATCCACTGGGCAGGGTTGAACACTGAAGCTTTCTTT.

This chain joins TRBV11-3 and TRBJ2-7; maybe TRBD2 (6 bases). The germline CDR1 and CDR2 sequences are SGHNT and YENEEA. V lost 3 bases and J 6 bases, leaving 15 bases between the germline ends. This CDR3 has 14 amino acids. CDR3 nucleotide sequence: TGTGCCAGCAGCTTGGGGGGAGTAAAAGGCGAGCAGTACGTC. Amino acid sequence: CASSLGGVKGEQYV.

J is TRBJ1-2 and V is TRBV5-1, with D possibly TRBD1 on 6 matching bases. Trimming took 4 bases from V and 3 from J, leaving 16 bases between them. This CDR3 is 15 amino acids long. CDR1 and CDR2 (germline): SGHRS, YFSETQ. The CDR3 region has the DNA TGCGCCAGCAGCCCCCGGGGGGGGCCAGACTATGGCTACACCTTC. This gives the protein CASSPRGGPDYGYTF.

The CDR3 DNA is TGTGCCAGCAGCTTGTGGACAGGGGGGGACGAGCAGTACTTC. Its protein is CASSLWTGGDEQYF. The chain recombines TRBV7-2 with TRBJ2-7, with 10 bases that match TRBD1. Per the germline V gene, CDR1 is SGHTA and CDR2 is FQGNSA. The CDR3 runs 14 residues. Trimming cost V 3 bases and J 5 bases; bases outside gene matches: 4.

This clone showed up just once. The chain joins TRBV12-5 to TRBJ2-3; 7 bases align to TRBD2. Germline assignment: CDR1 LGHNT and CDR2 FRNRAP. With 9 bases clipped from V and 3 bases from J, the junction kept 9 bases outside the gene matches. The CDR3 covers 14 residues. This CDR3 reads CASQGPGGTDTQYF. The CDR3 DNA is TGTGCTAGCCAGGGCCCCGGGGGGACAGATACGCAGTATTTT. Full variable domain (outside the CDR3, taken from reference TRBV12-5 and TRBJ2-3): DARVTQTPRHKVTEMGQEVTMRCQPILGHNTVFWYRQTMMQGLELLAYFRNRAPLDDSGMPKDRFSAEMPDATLATLKIQPSEPRDSAVYFCASQGPGGTDTQYFGPGTRLTVL.

The chain links TRBV7-9 to TRBJ2-5, with TRBD2 matching over 9 bases. The ends lost 0 bases at V and 2 bases at J; junction bases unmatched: 7. The CDR3 has 17 amino acids. The V gene's germline CDR1 is SEHNR and CDR2 FQNEAQ (reference sequence). The CDR3 loop reads CASSLATLAGTQETQYF. The CDR3 DNA sequence: TGTGCCAGCAGCTTAGCCACACTAGCGGGTACGCAAGAGACCCAGTACTTC.

This sequence joins TRBV7-9 and TRBJ2-7; 7 bases agree with TRBD2. The CDR3 is 15 residues long. Germline-derived CDR1 and CDR2 are SEHNR and FQNEAQ (reference sequence). Trimming took 5 bases from V and 1 from J; bases not matched to a gene: 8. This chain's CDR3 is CASSPTSPPSYEQYF. The CDR3 coding sequence is TGTGCCAGCAGCCCGACTAGCCCTCCTTCCTACGAGCAGTACTTC. The full variable domain, completed using reference TRBV7-9 and TRBJ2-7, is DTGVSQNPRHKITKRGQNVTFRCDPISEHNRLYWYRQTLGQGPEFLTYFQNEAQLEKSRLLSDRFSAERPKGSFSTLEIQRTEQGDSAMYLCASSPTSPPSYEQYFGPGTRLTVT.

The genes are TRBV5-4 and TRBJ1-6; D call uncertain. Germline CDR1 reads SGHNT; CDR2 reads YYREEE (reference sequence). This CDR3 has 12 residues. The germline V and J ends were trimmed by 1 base and 10 bases, with 6 bases remaining between them. In DNA, the CDR3 is TGTGCCAGCAGCTTGCCCCTCTCACCCCTCCACTTT. This gives the protein CASSLPLSPLHF.

The chain uses TRBV15 and TRBJ1-3; D uncertain. With 0 bases removed from V and 1 base from J, the gap between germline ends came to 16 bases. CDR1 LNHNV and CDR2 YYDKDF come from the germline V gene (reference sequence). CDR3 size: 18 residues. CDR3 loop: CATSRDPLQLPSGNTIYF. DNA of the CDR3: TGTGCCACCAGCAGAGATCCCTTACAGTTACCATCTGGAAACACCATATATTTT.

The chain combines TRBV6-2 or TRBV6-3 with TRBJ1-4; tentative D call: TRBD1 (6 bases). Germline V CDR1 and CDR2: MNHEY, SVGEGT. V lost 4 bases to trimming and J lost 4 bases, with 13 bases between them. This CDR3 comprises 15 residues. The CDR3 DNA is TGTGCCAGCAGTTTCTCCAGGGGATTTAATGAAAAACTGTTTTTT. Protein: CASSFSRGFNEKLFF.

V and J are TRBV7-9 and TRBJ2-3; D might be TRBD1 or TRBD2, each matching 5 bases. CDR3 length equals 17 residues. V lost 2 bases, J lost 3 bases, and 18 bases lay in between. Germline CDR1 reads SEHNR; CDR2 reads FQNEAQ (reference sequence). The CDR3 region is CASSLNLGGGWTDTQYF. The CDR3 DNA reads as TGTGCCAGCAGCTTAAACCTCGGTGGGGGTTGGACAGATACGCAGTATTTT.

DNA for the CDR3: TGTGCCAGCTCACCTCAGGGGACAGAGAAGGTTGGCTACACCTTC. Its protein product is CASSPQGTEKVGYTF. This sequence joins TRBV18 and TRBJ1-2, with 7 bases that match TRBD1. V shed 3 bases and J 7 bases; nucleotides not matched to a gene: 11. Per the germline V gene, CDR1 is KGHSH and CDR2 is LQKENI. CDR3 length equals 15 residues.